The T cell receptor (beta chain) described here comes from a study of T cells after yellow fever vaccination. Background on the study: Fractions containing few cells were prepared with SMART-Seq v4 Ultra Low Input. Study-wide findings and caveats: Post-booster repertoires again held most primary-vaccination clones (around 95% CD4, 88% CD8).

Turning to this clonotype: Its antigen is as yet unknown.

Making TCR cDNA involved 5'RACE template switching, which added UMIs and a universal primer site. Via MiXCR, TCRdb re-called the 5' RACE reads, giving one row per CDR3 protein. The sample records 350,000 to 450,000 distinct CDR3 sequences, about 17% being singletons. CDR3 length: 19 residues. This TCR was sampled from a man aged 18 to 30 who received the YFV17D yellow fever vaccine. The source was PBMCs, collected before the yellow fever booster vaccination. V and J are TRBV21-1 and TRBJ2-1; the table calls TRBD2, which could not be checked here. TRBV21-1 is flagged as a pseudogene. CDR3 loop: CASSKGIEPSPFSYNEQFF. The CDR3, as DNA: TGTGCCAGCAGCAAAGGTATAGAGCCTAGCCCTTTCTCCTACAATGAGCAGTTCTTC.